The 17 T cell receptor beta chains presented below share a single source sample, sequenced in a study of blood T cell repertoires in COVID-19 (dated by TCRdb to about 2020). Preparation of the library involved the immunoSEQ multiplex PCR assay. Entries here come from immuneACCESS through TCRdb and include only in-frame sequences with V and J called. Some clones fail to appear in such tables; in the studies checked, an unresolved V gene covers under half of the shortfall, and the cause of the remainder is unknown. Counted in this sample were some 400,000 clones; roughly nine tenths of them appeared once. 0.8% to 0.9% of the sample is taken by the ten largest. Source material: PBMCs or T cells enriched from blood (not recorded which). All receptors come from a woman in her thirties or forties who had been exposed to COVID-19.

This clone has more than one count but fewer than ten. The rearrangement joins TRBV6-6 to TRBJ2-2, with D unclear. This CDR3 is built from 11 residues. The germline gives CDR1 MNHNY, CDR2 SVGAGI (reference sequence). Deletions cut 6 bases from V and 9 bases from J, with 8 bases between. CDR3 region: CASSPLRELFF. For the CDR3, the DNA is TGTGCCAGCAGCCCCTTAAGGGAGCTGTTTTTT.

The J gene is TRBJ1-4, the V gene TRBV9, with TRBD1 matching over 10 bases. CDR1 is SGDLS, CDR2 YYNGEE, per germline. Trimming removed 4 bases from V and 7 bases from J; junction bases left unmatched: 7. CDR3 length equals 15 residues. The CDR3 here is CASSTGQGGGEKLFF. Written as DNA, the CDR3 is TGTGCCAGCAGCACTGGACAGGGGGGAGGTGAAAAACTGTTTTTT.

The chain uses TRBV3-1 (or the pseudogene TRBV3-2) and TRBJ1-5; 7 bases map to TRBD1. The CDR3 contains 14 residues. CDR1 LGHDT and CDR2 YNNKEL come from the germline V gene (reference sequence). V shed 1 base and J 7 bases; nucleotides not matched to a gene: 4. CDR3 region: CASSQGGGAQPQHF. DNA of the CDR3: TGTGCCAGCAGCCAAGGAGGGGGCGCGCAGCCCCAGCATTTT.

The rearrangement links TRBV19 to TRBJ1-5; TRBD1 matches 9 bases. Germline lookup yields CDR1 LNHDA and CDR2 SQIVND (reference sequence). This CDR3 is 16 amino acids long. V lost 6 bases, J lost 2 bases, and 8 bases stayed unmatched. CDR3 amino acids: CASRKPQGAGNQPQHF. CDR3 nucleotide sequence: TGTGCCAGTAGAAAACCACAGGGGGCTGGCAATCAGCCCCAGCATTTT.

This clone appeared a single time. V usage is TRBV14 and J usage is TRBJ1-1, with D unclear. The germline V gene has CDR1 SGHDN and CDR2 FVKESK. V shed 4 bases and J shed 2 bases, with 8 bases lying between them. The CDR3 extends over 13 amino acids. The CDR3 reads CASSLIVNTEAFF. The CDR3 DNA is TGTGCCAGCAGCCTCATAGTTAACACTGAAGCTTTCTTT.

The chain joins TRBV6-5 to TRBJ2-3; TRBD1 agrees at 8 bases. Germline V CDR1 and CDR2: MNHEY, SVGAGI. The CDR3 length is 13 residues. With 6 bases clipped from V and 5 bases from J, the junction kept 4 bases outside the gene matches. CDR3 loop: CASRATGVDTQYF. The CDR3 DNA reads as TGTGCCAGCAGAGCGACAGGGGTAGATACGCAGTATTTT.

J is TRBJ1-2 and V is TRBV12-3 or TRBV12-4, with D maybe TRBD1 (6 bases). This CDR3 spans 11 amino acids. V was pared by 6 bases and J by 7 bases, with 9 bases between. The CDR3, as DNA: TGTGCCAGCAGAGACAGGTCTGGCTACACCTTC. This translates into CASRDRSGYTF.

This chain joins TRBV7-8 and TRBJ2-3, with D possibly TRBD1 on 6 matching bases. This CDR3 has 15 residues. V was trimmed by 1 base and J by 12 bases, leaving 20 bases between them. CDR1 and CDR2 from the germline V gene are SGHVS and FQNEAQ. The CDR3: CASSLGTAGSGPQYF. DNA for the CDR3: TGTGCCAGCAGCTTAGGGACAGCCGGGTCCGGTCCACAGTATTTT.

V is TRBV19 and J is TRBJ1-6, with 8 nucleotides matching TRBD1. Per the germline V gene, CDR1 is LNHDA and CDR2 is SQIVND (reference sequence). The CDR3 runs to 16 residues. The junction had 4 bases not matched to a gene; V was cut back by 1 base and J by 5 bases. In DNA form, the CDR3 reads TGTGCCAGTAGTATAGGGCAGGGGGCCAATAATTCACCCCTCCACTTT. Its protein product is CASSIGQGANNSPLHF.

The V gene is TRBV6-5, the J gene TRBJ1-4; D is perhaps TRBD1 (5 bases). The CDR3 runs to 15 residues. Looked up from germline, CDR1 is MNHEY and CDR2 is SVGAGI. V lost 2 bases, J lost 5 bases, and 12 bases lay in between. In DNA, the CDR3 is TGTGCCAGCAGTTACCGTTGGGCAGGGAATGAAAAACTGTTTTTT. Translating gives CASSYRWAGNEKLFF.

The chain uses TRBV7-9 and TRBJ2-7; possible D gene TRBD2, 5 bases. This CDR3 comprises 15 residues. Germline CDR1 SEHNR, CDR2 FQNEAQ (reference sequence). V lost 5 bases to trimming and J lost 9 bases, with 23 bases between them. The CDR3 coding sequence is TGTGCCAGCAGCCCACGAGGAGGACCGGTCAACCGGCAGTACTTC. The encoded protein is CASSPRGGPVNRQYF.

The rearrangement links TRBV4-1 to TRBJ1-5, with D unresolved. This CDR3 has 16 residues. The germline V and J ends were trimmed by 0 bases and 0 bases, with 9 bases remaining between them. CDR1 is MGHRA, CDR2 YSYEKL, per germline. CDR3 nucleotides: TGCGCCAGCAGCCAAGAGGCGGATTATAGCAATCAGCCCCAGCATTTT. Its translation: CASSQEADYSNQPQHF.

The chain employs TRBV10-1 and TRBJ2-5, with D possibly being TRBD1 (6 bases). Trimming took off 2 bases at V and 5 bases at J, with 12 bases between the two ends. The CDR3 is made up of 14 amino acids. In germline, CDR1 is WNHNN, CDR2 SYGVQD (reference sequence). CDR3 nucleotides: TGCGCCAGCAGTGAGAAGGGGGTCGCCGAGACCCAGTACTTC. This encodes CASSEKGVAETQYF.

The chain recombines TRBV30 with TRBJ2-1, with 9 bases aligning to TRBD2. CDR1 is GTSNPN and CDR2 is SVGIG in the germline V gene (reference sequence). The ends lost 7 bases at V and 4 bases at J; junction bases unmatched: 5. The CDR3 runs to 13 residues. The CDR3 bases are TGTGCCTCCTATAGCGGGAGTTACAATGAGCAGTTCTTC. Translation gives CASYSGSYNEQFF.

There are a few counts of this clone. The genes are TRBV7-9 and TRBJ1-1; tentatively, D is TRBD1 (5 bases). Germline-derived CDR1 and CDR2 are SEHNR and FQNEAQ (reference sequence). Trimming stripped 5 bases from V and 3 bases from J, with 16 bases between. The CDR3 has 15 amino acids. The CDR3 coding sequence is TGTGCCAGCAGCCCGGGAACCGGAGGGGACACTGAAGCTTTCTTT. Its translation: CASSPGTGGDTEAFF.

J is TRBJ1-2 and V is TRBV2; 7 nucleotides align to TRBD1. The V gene's germline CDR1 is SNHLY and CDR2 FYNNEI. CDR3 length: 11 residues. V lost 6 bases, J lost 8 bases, and 3 bases stayed unmatched. For the CDR3, the DNA is TGTGCCAGCAGCAGGGGGGTAGGCTACACCTTC. The encoded protein is CASSRGVGYTF.

The CDR3 region is CASSPRQGGHSGNTIYF. For the CDR3, the DNA is TGTGCCAGCTCCCCGAGGCAGGGTGGGCACTCTGGAAACACCATATATTTT. The rearrangement uses TRBV18 and TRBJ1-3, with TRBD1 as a possible D gene (5 bases). The ends were cut back, 6 bases at V and 0 bases at J, with 18 bases in the middle. The CDR3 contains 17 residues. CDR1 is KGHSH, CDR2 LQKENI, per germline.